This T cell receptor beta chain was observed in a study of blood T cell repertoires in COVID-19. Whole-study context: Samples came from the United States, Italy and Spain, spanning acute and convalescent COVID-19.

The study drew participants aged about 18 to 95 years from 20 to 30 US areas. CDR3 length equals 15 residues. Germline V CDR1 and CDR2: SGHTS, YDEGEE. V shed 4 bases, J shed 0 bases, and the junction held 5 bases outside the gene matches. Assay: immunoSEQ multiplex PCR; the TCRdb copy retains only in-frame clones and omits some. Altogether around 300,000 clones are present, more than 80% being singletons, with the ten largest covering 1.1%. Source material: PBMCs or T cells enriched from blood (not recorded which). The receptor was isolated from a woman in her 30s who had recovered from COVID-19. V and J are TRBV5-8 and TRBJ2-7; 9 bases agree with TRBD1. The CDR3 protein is CASSGGTGSSYEQYF. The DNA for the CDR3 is TGTGCCAGCAGCGGCGGGACAGGGAGCTCCTACGAGCAGTACTTC.